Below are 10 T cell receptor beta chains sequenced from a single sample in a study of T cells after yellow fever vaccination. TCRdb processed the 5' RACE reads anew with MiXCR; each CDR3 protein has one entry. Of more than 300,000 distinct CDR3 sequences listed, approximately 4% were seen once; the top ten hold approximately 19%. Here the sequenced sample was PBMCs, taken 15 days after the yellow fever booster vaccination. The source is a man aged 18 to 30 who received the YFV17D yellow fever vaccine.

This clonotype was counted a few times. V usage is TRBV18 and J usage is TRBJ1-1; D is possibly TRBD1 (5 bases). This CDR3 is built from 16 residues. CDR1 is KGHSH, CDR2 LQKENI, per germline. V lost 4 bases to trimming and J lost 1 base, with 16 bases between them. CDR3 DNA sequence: TGTGCCAGCTCACTCTCTCCGGGACGGGGGAACACTGAAGCTTTCTTT. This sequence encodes CASSLSPGRGNTEAFF.

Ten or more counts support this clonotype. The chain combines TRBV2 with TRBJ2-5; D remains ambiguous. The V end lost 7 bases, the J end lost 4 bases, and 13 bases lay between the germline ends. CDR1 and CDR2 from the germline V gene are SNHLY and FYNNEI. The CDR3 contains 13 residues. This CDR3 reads CASIRTKGETQYF. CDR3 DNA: TGTGCCAGCATCCGGACCAAGGGAGAGACCCAGTACTTC.

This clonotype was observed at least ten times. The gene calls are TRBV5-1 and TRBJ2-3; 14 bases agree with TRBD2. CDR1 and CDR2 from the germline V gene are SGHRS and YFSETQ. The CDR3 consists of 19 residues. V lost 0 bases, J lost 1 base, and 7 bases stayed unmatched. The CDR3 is CASSLERRGLAGGTDTQYF. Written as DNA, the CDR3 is TGCGCCAGCAGCTTGGAACGTCGGGGACTAGCGGGGGGCACAGATACGCAGTATTTT.

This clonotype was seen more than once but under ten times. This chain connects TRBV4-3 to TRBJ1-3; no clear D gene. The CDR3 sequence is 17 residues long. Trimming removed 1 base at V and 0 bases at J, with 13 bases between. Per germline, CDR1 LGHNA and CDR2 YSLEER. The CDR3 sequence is CASSQGALRSSGNTIYF. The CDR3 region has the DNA TGCGCCAGCAGCCAAGGGGCACTAAGGAGCTCTGGAAACACCATATATTTT.

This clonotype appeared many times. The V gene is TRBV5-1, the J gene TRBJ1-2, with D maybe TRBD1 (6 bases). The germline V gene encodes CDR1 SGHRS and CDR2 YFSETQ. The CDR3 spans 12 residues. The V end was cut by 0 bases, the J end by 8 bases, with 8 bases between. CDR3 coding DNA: TGCGCCAGCAGCTTGGGCGGACAGGGCTACACCTTC. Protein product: CASSLGGQGYTF. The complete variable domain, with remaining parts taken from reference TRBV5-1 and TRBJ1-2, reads KAGVTQTPRYLIKTRGQQVTLSCSPISGHRSVSWYQQTPGQGLQFLFEYFSETQRNKGNFPGRFSGRQFSNSRSEMNVSTLELGDSALYLCASSLGGQGYTFGSGTRLTVV.

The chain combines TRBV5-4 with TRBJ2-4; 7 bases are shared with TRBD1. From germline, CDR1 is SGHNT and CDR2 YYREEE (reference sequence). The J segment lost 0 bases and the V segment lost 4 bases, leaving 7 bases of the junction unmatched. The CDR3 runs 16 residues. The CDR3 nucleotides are TGTGCCAGCAGCGCGCCGGGACAGAGAGCCAAAAACATTCAGTACTTC. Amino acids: CASSAPGQRAKNIQYF.

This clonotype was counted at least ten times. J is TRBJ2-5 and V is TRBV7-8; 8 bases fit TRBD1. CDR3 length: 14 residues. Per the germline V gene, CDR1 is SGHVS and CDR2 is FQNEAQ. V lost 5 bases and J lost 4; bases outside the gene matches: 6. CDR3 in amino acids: CASSPQGASETQYF. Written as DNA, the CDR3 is TGTGCCAGCAGCCCCCAGGGGGCCTCAGAGACCCAGTACTTC. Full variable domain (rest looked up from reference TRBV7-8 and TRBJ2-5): GAGVSQSPRYKVAKRGQDVALRCDPISGHVSLFWYQQALGQGPEFLTYFQNEAQLDKSGLPSDRFFAERPEGSVSTLKIQRTQQEDSAVYLCASSPQGASETQYFGPGTRLLVL.

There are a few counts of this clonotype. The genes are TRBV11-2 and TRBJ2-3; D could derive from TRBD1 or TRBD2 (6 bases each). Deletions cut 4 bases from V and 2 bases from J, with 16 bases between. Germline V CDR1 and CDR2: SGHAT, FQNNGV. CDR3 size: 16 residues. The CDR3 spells CASSSWGAANTDTQYF. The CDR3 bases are TGTGCCAGCAGCTCCTGGGGGGCGGCCAACACAGATACGCAGTATTTT.

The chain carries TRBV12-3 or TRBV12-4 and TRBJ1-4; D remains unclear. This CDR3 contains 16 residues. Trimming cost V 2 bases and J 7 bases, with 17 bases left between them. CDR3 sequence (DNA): TGTGCCAGCAGTTTACGTGTGGGCCCCCTGGGTGAAAAACTGTTTTTT. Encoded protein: CASSLRVGPLGEKLFF.

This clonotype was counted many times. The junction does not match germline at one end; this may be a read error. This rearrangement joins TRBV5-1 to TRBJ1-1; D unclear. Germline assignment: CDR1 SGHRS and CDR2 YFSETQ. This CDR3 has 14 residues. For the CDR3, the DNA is TGTGCCAGCAGCCTCAGACAAATGAACACTGAAGCTTTCTTT. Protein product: CASSLRQMNTEAFF.